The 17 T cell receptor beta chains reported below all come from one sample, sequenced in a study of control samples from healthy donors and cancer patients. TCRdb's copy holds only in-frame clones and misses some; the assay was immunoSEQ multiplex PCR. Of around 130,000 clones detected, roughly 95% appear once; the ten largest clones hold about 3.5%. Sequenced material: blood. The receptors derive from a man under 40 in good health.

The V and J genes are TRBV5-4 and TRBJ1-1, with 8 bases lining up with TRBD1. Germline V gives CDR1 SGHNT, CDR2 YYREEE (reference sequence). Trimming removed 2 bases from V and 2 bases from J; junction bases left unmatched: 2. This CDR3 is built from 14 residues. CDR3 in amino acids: CASSFGQGNTEAFF. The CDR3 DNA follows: TGTGCCAGCAGCTTTGGACAGGGAAACACTGAAGCTTTCTTT.

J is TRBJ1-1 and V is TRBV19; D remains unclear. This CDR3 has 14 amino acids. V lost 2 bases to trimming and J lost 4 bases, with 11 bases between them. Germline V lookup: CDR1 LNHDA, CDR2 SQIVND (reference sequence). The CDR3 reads CASSIWREGTEAFF. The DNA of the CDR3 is TGTGCCAGTAGTATATGGCGAGAGGGCACTGAAGCTTTCTTT.

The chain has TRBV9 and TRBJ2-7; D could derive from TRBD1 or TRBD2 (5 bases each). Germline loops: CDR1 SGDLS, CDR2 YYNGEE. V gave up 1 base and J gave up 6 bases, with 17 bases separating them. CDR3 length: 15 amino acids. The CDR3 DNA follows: TGTGCCAGCAGCGTAAGAGGGTTCCTTGGGGGCGAGCAGTACTTC. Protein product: CASSVRGFLGGEQYF.

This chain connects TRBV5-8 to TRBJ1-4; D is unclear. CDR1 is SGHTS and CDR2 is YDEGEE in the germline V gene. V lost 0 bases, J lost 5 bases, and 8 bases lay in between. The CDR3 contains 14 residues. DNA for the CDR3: TGTGCCAGCAGCTTGGGGGAGGTGAATGAAAAACTGTTTTTT. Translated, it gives CASSLGEVNEKLFF.

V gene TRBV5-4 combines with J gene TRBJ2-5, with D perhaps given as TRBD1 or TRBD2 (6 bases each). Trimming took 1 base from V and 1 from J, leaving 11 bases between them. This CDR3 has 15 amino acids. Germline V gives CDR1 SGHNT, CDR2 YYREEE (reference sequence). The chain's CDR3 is CASSLIGGPQETQYF. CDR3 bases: TGTGCCAGCAGCTTGATAGGGGGGCCCCAAGAGACCCAGTACTTC.

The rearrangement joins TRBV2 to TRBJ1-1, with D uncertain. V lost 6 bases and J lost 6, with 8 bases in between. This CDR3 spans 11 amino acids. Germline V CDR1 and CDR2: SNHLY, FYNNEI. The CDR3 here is CASRGSPEAFF. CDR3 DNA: TGTGCCAGCAGGGGGTCTCCTGAAGCTTTCTTT.

CDR3 amino acids: CASSQGAGDNQPQHF. CDR3 sequence (DNA): TGCGCCAGCAGCCAAGGGGCAGGGGACAATCAGCCCCAGCATTTT. This chain uses TRBV4-3 with TRBJ1-5; tentatively, D is TRBD1 (6 bases). The germline V gene has CDR1 LGHNA and CDR2 YSLEER. V lost 1 base and J lost 3, with 10 bases in between. The CDR3 loop spans 15 amino acids.

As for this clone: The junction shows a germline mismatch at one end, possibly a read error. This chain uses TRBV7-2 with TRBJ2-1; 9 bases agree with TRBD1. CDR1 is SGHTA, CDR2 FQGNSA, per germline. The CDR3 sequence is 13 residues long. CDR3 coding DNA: TGTGCCAGCAGCTCTTCCCGGGACAGGGTCACTATCTTC. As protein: CASSSSRDRVTIF.

CDR3 nucleotides: TGTGCCACCAGCAGAGATTACAGGACAGCGAACACCGGGGAGCTGTTTTTT. It yields the protein CATSRDYRTANTGELFF. The chain links TRBV15 to TRBJ2-2, with D maybe TRBD1 (6 bases). The germline CDR1 and CDR2 sequences are LNHNV and YYDKDF (reference sequence). The CDR3 covers 17 residues. Trimming removed 0 bases from V and 0 bases from J, with 11 bases in between. Based on the CDR3 plus reference TRBV15 and TRBJ2-2, the full variable domain is DAMVIQNPRYQVTQFGKPVTLSCSQTLNHNVMYWYQQKSSQAPKLLFHYYDKDFNNEADTPDNFQSRRPNTSFCFLDIRSPGLGDTAMYLCATSRDYRTANTGELFFGEGSRLTVL.

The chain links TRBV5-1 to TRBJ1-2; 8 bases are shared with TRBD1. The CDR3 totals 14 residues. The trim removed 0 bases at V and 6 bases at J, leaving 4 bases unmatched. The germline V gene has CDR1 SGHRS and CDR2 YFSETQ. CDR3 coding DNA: TGCGCCAGCAGCTTGGTACAGGGGGATGATGGCTACACCTTC. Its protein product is CASSLVQGDDGYTF.

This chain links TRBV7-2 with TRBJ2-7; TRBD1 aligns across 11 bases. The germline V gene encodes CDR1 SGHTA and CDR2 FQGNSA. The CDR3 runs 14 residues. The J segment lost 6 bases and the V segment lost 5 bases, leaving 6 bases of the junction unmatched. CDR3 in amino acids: CASSSRTGGGEQYF. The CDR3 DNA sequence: TGTGCCAGCAGCAGTCGGACAGGGGGCGGCGAGCAGTACTTC.

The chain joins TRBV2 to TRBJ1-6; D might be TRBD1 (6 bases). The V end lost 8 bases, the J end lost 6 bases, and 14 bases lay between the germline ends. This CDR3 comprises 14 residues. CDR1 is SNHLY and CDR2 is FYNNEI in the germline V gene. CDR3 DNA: TGTGCCAGCCCGAGGGGGGGAATTAATTCACCCCTCCACTTT. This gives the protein CASPRGGINSPLHF.

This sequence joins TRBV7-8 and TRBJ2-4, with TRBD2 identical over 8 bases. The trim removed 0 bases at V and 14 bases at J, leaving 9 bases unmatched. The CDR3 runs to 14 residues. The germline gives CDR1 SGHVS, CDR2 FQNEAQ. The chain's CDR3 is CASSLAAGLAVEYF. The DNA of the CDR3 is TGTGCCAGCAGCTTAGCCGCTGGACTAGCCGTCGAGTACTTC.

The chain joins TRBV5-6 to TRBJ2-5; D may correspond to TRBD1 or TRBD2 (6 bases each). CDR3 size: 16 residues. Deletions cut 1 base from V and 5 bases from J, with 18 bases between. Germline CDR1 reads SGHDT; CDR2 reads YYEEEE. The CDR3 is CASSLFPGAGWETQYF. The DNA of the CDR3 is TGTGCCAGCAGCTTGTTCCCGGGGGCAGGGTGGGAGACCCAGTACTTC.

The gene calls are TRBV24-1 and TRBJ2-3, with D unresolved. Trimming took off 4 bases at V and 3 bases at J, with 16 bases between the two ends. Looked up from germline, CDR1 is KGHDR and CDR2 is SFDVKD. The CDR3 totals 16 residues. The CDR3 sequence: CATSDPTEWITDTQYF. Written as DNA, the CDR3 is TGTGCCACCAGTGACCCCACAGAATGGATTACAGATACGCAGTATTTT.

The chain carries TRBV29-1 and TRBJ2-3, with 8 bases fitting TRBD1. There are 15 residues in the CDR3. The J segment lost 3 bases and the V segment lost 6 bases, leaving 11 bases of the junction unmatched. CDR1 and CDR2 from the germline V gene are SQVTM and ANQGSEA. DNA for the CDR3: TGCAGCGTCGTAGGACAGGGAATCAGTACAGATACGCAGTATTTT. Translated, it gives CSVVGQGISTDTQYF.

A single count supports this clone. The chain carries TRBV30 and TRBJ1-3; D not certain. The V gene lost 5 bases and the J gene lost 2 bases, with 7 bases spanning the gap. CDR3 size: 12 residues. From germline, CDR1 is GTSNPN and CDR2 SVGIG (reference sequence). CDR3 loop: CAWGPTGNTIYF. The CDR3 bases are TGTGCCTGGGGGCCCACTGGAAACACCATATATTTT.